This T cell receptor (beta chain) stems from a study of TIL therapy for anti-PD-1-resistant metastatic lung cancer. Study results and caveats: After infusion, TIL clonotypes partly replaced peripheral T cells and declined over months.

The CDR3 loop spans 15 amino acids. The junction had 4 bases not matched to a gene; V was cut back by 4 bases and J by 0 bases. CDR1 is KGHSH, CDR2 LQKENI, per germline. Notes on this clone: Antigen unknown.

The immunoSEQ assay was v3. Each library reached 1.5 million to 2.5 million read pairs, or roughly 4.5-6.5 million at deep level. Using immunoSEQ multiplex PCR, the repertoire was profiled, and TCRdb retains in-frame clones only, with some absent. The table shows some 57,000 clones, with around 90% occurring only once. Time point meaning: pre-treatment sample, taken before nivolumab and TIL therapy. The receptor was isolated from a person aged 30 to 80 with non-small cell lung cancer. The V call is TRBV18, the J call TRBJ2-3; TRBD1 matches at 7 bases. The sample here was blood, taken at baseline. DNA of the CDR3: TGTGCCAGCTCACGGGGACAGCCTAGCACAGATACGCAGTATTTT. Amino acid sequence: CASSRGQPSTDTQYF.